This TCR beta chain originates from a study of glioma-infiltrating T cells after dendritic cell vaccination. Study in general: Dendritic cell vaccination trial patients had either newly diagnosed or recurrent glioblastoma.

The time point denotes: after dendritic cell vaccination, including at tumor progression/relapse. Blood PBMC samples: pre-vaccination, two weeks post third vaccination, and at tumor progression. TCRB CDR3 was amplified from 2 ug genomic DNA or less. Sequenced by immunoSEQ multiplex PCR; TCRdb stores in-frame clones only, minus some. The sample includes fewer than 75,000 clones, about 85% of them seen just once. Trimming shortened V by 1 base and J by 0 bases, and 6 bases separated the two germline ends. Germline CDR1 SGHDN, CDR2 FVKESK. This CDR3 has 14 residues. Study findings and constraints: TCR clonality showed no direct relationship with survival.

As for this clone: What it binds is unknown.

The rearrangement links TRBV14 to TRBJ1-1, with D unclear. The TCR sequence derives from a human donor with glioblastoma. Here the sequenced sample was blood, taken after dendritic cell vaccination. CDR3 sequence (DNA): TGTGCCAGCAGCCAAGCTCAGATGAACACTGAAGCTTTCTTT. Its protein product is CASSQAQMNTEAFF.